The 32 T cell receptor beta chains below all came from one sample that was sequenced in a study of cytomegalovirus exposure and HLA in healthy donors. 13 Jbeta primers and 60 Vbeta primers were used for the PCR. The data were produced by immunoSEQ multiplex PCR, yet TCRdb's version contains in-frame clones alone and is incomplete. The sample consists of more than 150,000 clones, less than 90% of them appearing once. Sequenced material: PBMCs. The receptors were gathered from a girl in the first two years of life in good health and CMV-seronegative.

The V call is TRBV7-9, the J call TRBJ2-2, with 9 bases matching TRBD2. The CDR3 is 18 amino acids. Germline V gives CDR1 SEHNR, CDR2 FQNEAQ (reference sequence). The V segment lost 11 bases and the J segment 2 bases; nucleotides outside the gene matches: 18. CDR3 bases: TGTGCCGTACAAACGTCGGCAGCGGGGGGCCTAAACACCGGGGAGCTGTTTTTT. Protein product: CAVQTSAAGGLNTGELFF.

This chain connects TRBV6-5 to TRBJ2-7, with 9 bases that match TRBD2. V shed 2 bases and J 3 bases; nucleotides not matched to a gene: 5. Per the germline V gene, CDR1 is MNHEY and CDR2 is SVGAGI. The CDR3 extends over 15 amino acids. CDR3 bases: TGTGCCAGCAGTTACGCGTTAGCGGGAGACTACGAGCAGTACTTC. It encodes CASSYALAGDYEQYF.

The chain has TRBV5-6 and TRBJ2-1; D is possibly TRBD2 (6 bases). In germline, CDR1 is SGHDT, CDR2 YYEEEE. Trimming stripped 0 bases from V and 1 base from J, with 14 bases between. The CDR3 loop spans 17 amino acids. CDR3 loop: CASSLASGVRSYNEQFF. The CDR3 nucleotides read TGTGCCAGCAGCTTGGCCTCGGGGGTTAGATCCTACAATGAGCAGTTCTTC. Filled out from reference TRBV5-6 and TRBJ2-1, the complete variable domain reads DAGVTQSPTHLIKTRGQQVTLRCSPKSGHDTVSWYQQALGQGPQFIFQYYEEEERQRGNFPDRFSGHQFPNYSSELNVNALLLGDSALYLCASSLASGVRSYNEQFFGPGTRLTVL.

The CDR3 coding sequence is TGCGCCAGCAGCTTGTCGGGCGTAGACAGGGGGCCCACTGAAGCTTTCTTT. Translated: CASSLSGVDRGPTEAFF. V usage is TRBV5-1 and J usage is TRBJ1-1; 10 nucleotides match TRBD1. The trim removed 1 base at V and 4 bases at J, leaving 10 bases unmatched. Germline V gene lookup returns CDR1 SGHRS and CDR2 YFSETQ. This CDR3 comprises 17 residues.

This chain links TRBV9 with TRBJ1-1; 7 positions agree with TRBD1. This CDR3 spans 15 amino acids. Germline V gene sequence: CDR1 SGDLS, CDR2 YYNGEE. The trim removed 4 bases at V and 0 bases at J, leaving 6 bases unmatched. This chain's CDR3 is CASSPTGTVNTEAFF. In nucleotides, the CDR3 is TGTGCCAGCAGCCCAACCGGGACAGTGAACACTGAAGCTTTCTTT. The whole variable domain, remainder taken from reference TRBV9 and TRBJ1-1, is DSGVTQTPKHLITATGQRVTLRCSPRSGDLSVYWYQQSLDQGLQFLIQYYNGEERAKGNILERFSAQQFPDLHSELNLSSLELGDSALYFCASSPTGTVNTEAFFGQGTRLTVV.

Concerning this clone itself: One end of the junction varies from germline; a read error may be responsible. J is TRBJ2-3 and V is TRBV4-1; D is ambiguous. Germline CDR1 reads MGHRA; CDR2 reads YSYEKL. The CDR3 is made up of 16 amino acids. In nucleotides, the CDR3 is TGCGCCAGCACCCAAAGCCCCGGGTTGGAGTGGGATACGCAGTATTTT. This encodes CASTQSPGLEWDTQYF.

The V call is TRBV5-1, the J call TRBJ1-1, with 11 nucleotides matching TRBD1. This CDR3 has 14 amino acids. V lost 2 bases to trimming and J lost 4 bases; unmatched junction nucleotides: 1. Germline V lookup: CDR1 SGHRS, CDR2 YFSETQ. DNA for the CDR3: TGCGCCAGCAGCTTCGGGACAGGGGGCACTGAAGCTTTCTTT. It codes for CASSFGTGGTEAFF.

This clone was counted a few times. The V call is TRBV5-6, the J call TRBJ1-1, with D unclear. The CDR3 extends over 15 amino acids. CDR1 is SGHDT, CDR2 YYEEEE, per germline. The V and J ends lost 3 bases and 3 bases respectively, with 15 bases between them. CDR3 residues: CASSYLPLRDTEAFF. The CDR3 bases are TGTGCCAGCAGCTACCTTCCGCTGCGGGACACTGAAGCTTTCTTT.

This chain links TRBV7-9 with TRBJ2-1, with a possible D match to TRBD2 (5 bases). V shed 5 bases and J shed 13 bases, with 9 bases lying between them. CDR1 and CDR2 from the germline V gene are SEHNR and FQNEAQ (reference sequence). The CDR3 runs to 10 residues. This chain's CDR3 is CASSAGRQFF. CDR3 bases: TGTGCCAGCAGCGCGGGCCGACAGTTCTTC. Full variable domain (rest looked up from reference TRBV7-9 and TRBJ2-1): DTGVSQNPRHKITKRGQNVTFRCDPISEHNRLYWYRQTLGQGPEFLTYFQNEAQLEKSRLLSDRFSAERPKGSFSTLEIQRTEQGDSAMYLCASSAGRQFFGPGTRLTVL.

This clone is a singleton in its sample. The CDR3 sequence: CAWSVRLTNEQFF. Written as DNA, the CDR3 is TGTGCCTGGAGTGTACGACTTACTAATGAGCAGTTCTTC. The chain recombines TRBV30 with TRBJ2-1; D unclear. Trimming cost V 0 bases and J 7 bases, with 10 bases left between them. CDR1 is GTSNPN, CDR2 SVGIG, per germline (reference sequence). The CDR3 spans 13 residues.

The rearrangement joins TRBV30 to TRBJ2-5; 7 bases are shared with TRBD2. The V segment lost 6 bases and the J segment 1 base; nucleotides outside the gene matches: 5. The CDR3 loop spans 13 amino acids. The germline CDR1 and CDR2 sequences are GTSNPN and SVGIG (reference sequence). CDR3 in amino acids: CACMGGSQETQYF. The CDR3 DNA sequence: TGTGCCTGTATGGGGGGGTCCCAAGAGACCCAGTACTTC.

V and J are TRBV5-6 and TRBJ2-5; 10 nucleotides align to TRBD2. The ends lost 2 bases at V and 5 bases at J; junction bases unmatched: 9. The CDR3 runs 16 residues. From germline, CDR1 is SGHDT and CDR2 YYEEEE. The CDR3 spells CASSFRVSGRKETQYF. The CDR3 bases are TGTGCCAGCAGCTTCCGTGTTAGCGGGAGGAAGGAGACCCAGTACTTC.

There are a few counts of this clone. The chain employs TRBV11-2 and TRBJ2-7, with 9 bases matching TRBD1. V lost 5 bases, J lost 5 bases, and 13 bases stayed unmatched. The germline gives CDR1 SGHAT, CDR2 FQNNGV. This CDR3 comprises 16 residues. This chain's CDR3 is CASSPNPGQGPHEQYF. The CDR3 DNA follows: TGTGCCAGCAGCCCAAATCCGGGACAGGGCCCTCACGAGCAGTACTTC. Filled out from reference TRBV11-2 and TRBJ2-7, the complete variable domain reads EAGVAQSPRYKIIEKRQSVAFWCNPISGHATLYWYQQILGQGPKLLIQFQNNGVVDDSQLPKDRFSAERLKGVDSTLKIQPAKLEDSAVYLCASSPNPGQGPHEQYFGPGTRLTVT.

The chain uses TRBV21-1 and TRBJ1-2. TRBV21-1 is deemed a pseudogene. This CDR3 contains 13 residues. The CDR3 region is CASSEKREYGYTF. CDR3 in DNA: TGTGCCAGCAGCGAAAAAAGGGAGTATGGCTACACCTTC.

This sequence joins TRBV6-6 and TRBJ2-1; a weak D match, TRBD1 (7 bases). This CDR3 is 14 amino acids long. CDR1 is MNHNY, CDR2 SVGAGI, per germline (reference sequence). Trimming cost V 0 bases and J 7 bases, with 10 bases left between them. DNA for the CDR3: TGTGCCAGCAGTTACTCCCCAGGGGGGAATGAGCAGTTCTTC. Amino acid sequence: CASSYSPGGNEQFF.

The rearrangement uses TRBV13 and TRBJ2-7; the D gene is possibly TRBD2 (6 bases). CDR1 and CDR2 (germline): PRHDT, FYEKMQ (reference sequence). Trimming shortened V by 3 bases and J by 2 bases, and 11 bases separated the two germline ends. CDR3 size: 14 residues. The CDR3 reads CASSLDYKPYEQYF. CDR3 DNA sequence: TGTGCCAGCAGCTTGGACTATAAACCCTACGAGCAGTACTTC. The full variable domain, in which reference TRBV13 and TRBJ2-7 provide the parts outside the CDR3, is AAGVIQSPRHLIKEKRETATLKCYPIPRHDTVYWYQQGPGQDPQFLISFYEKMQSDKGSIPDRFSAQQFSDYHSELNMSSLELGDSALYFCASSLDYKPYEQYFGPGTRLTVT.

The gene calls are TRBV30 and TRBJ2-6, with unresolved D. Trimming took off 3 bases at V and 4 bases at J, with 4 bases between the two ends. Germline V CDR1 and CDR2: GTSNPN, SVGIG (reference sequence). The CDR3 has 12 residues. CDR3 loop: CAWSSGANVLTF. DNA of the CDR3: TGTGCCTGGAGCTCCGGGGCCAACGTCCTGACTTTC.

J is TRBJ1-6 and V is TRBV10-3; D gene ambiguous. Deletions cut 2 bases from V and 0 bases from J, with 5 bases between. The CDR3 runs to 15 residues. Germline V lookup: CDR1 ENHRY, CDR2 SYGVKD. The CDR3 here is CAISERSSYNSPLHF. The CDR3 DNA follows: TGTGCCATCAGTGAGCGGAGCTCCTATAATTCACCCCTCCACTTT.

This clone was observed a few times. The chain recombines TRBV29-1 with TRBJ1-1; no clear D gene. Germline V gives CDR1 SQVTM, CDR2 ANQGSEA. The CDR3 has 14 amino acids. Trimming removed 0 bases from V and 1 base from J, with 9 bases in between. The chain's CDR3 is CSVEEVYRNTEAFF. CDR3 bases: TGCAGCGTTGAAGAGGTTTACAGGAACACTGAAGCTTTCTTT. Combining the CDR3 with reference TRBV29-1 and TRBJ1-1 gives the whole variable domain SAVISQKPSRDICQRGTSLTIQCQVDSQVTMMFWYRQQPGQSLTLIATANQGSEATYESGFVIDKFPISRPNLTFSTLTVSNMSPEDSSIYLCSVEEVYRNTEAFFGQGTRLTVV.

The chain combines TRBV11-2 with TRBJ2-5; 7 bases map to TRBD1. Germline trimming cut 1 base from V and 3 bases from J; bases unmatched to any gene: 11. From germline, CDR1 is SGHAT and CDR2 FQNNGV. This CDR3 contains 17 residues. CDR3: CASSLGDRVGEEETQYF. The CDR3 region has the DNA TGTGCCAGCAGCTTAGGCGACAGGGTCGGAGAGGAAGAGACCCAGTACTTC.

V and J are TRBV10-1 and TRBJ2-3; D remains ambiguous. From germline, CDR1 is WNHNN and CDR2 SYGVQD (reference sequence). There are 12 residues in the CDR3. V lost 6 bases to trimming and J lost 0 bases, with 4 bases between them. The DNA of the CDR3 is TGCGCCAGCAGCCCTAGCACAGATACGCAGTATTTT. Residues: CASSPSTDTQYF.

The V call is TRBV29-1, the J call TRBJ2-1; the D gene is possibly TRBD1 (7 bases). Germline CDR1 reads SQVTM; CDR2 reads ANQGSEA. This CDR3 is built from 12 residues. V was pared by 7 bases and J by 9 bases, with 16 bases between. The CDR3 DNA reads TGCAGCGCGCTGGCAGGGGGAGGTGAGCAGTTCTTC. Its translation is CSALAGGGEQFF.

This chain connects TRBV11-2 to TRBJ2-6; 7 bases match TRBD1. J was trimmed by 1 base and V by 5 bases; bases with no gene match: 5. CDR1 and CDR2 (germline): SGHAT, FQNNGV. The CDR3 loop spans 16 amino acids. The chain's CDR3 is CASSALTGSGANVLTF. CDR3 bases: TGTGCCAGCAGCGCCCTGACAGGGTCTGGGGCCAACGTCCTGACTTTC.

V and J are TRBV19 and TRBJ2-1; D possibly corresponds to TRBD2 (5 bases). The CDR3 covers 17 residues. With 3 bases removed from V and 5 bases from J, the gap between germline ends came to 20 bases. Germline CDR1 LNHDA, CDR2 SQIVND (reference sequence). The CDR3 nucleotides are TGTGCCAGTAGTATTCATTGCGAGACTACTAGGGACAATGAGCAGTTCTTC. The encoded protein is CASSIHCETTRDNEQFF.

V gene TRBV7-9 combines with J gene TRBJ1-2; D unclear. CDR1 and CDR2 from the germline V gene are SEHNR and FQNEAQ (reference sequence). V dropped 3 bases and J dropped 0 bases, with 11 bases sitting between them. This CDR3 is built from 15 residues. The CDR3 DNA follows: TGTGCCAGCAGCTTTGGGCCTACGGCTAACTATGGCTACACCTTC. It yields the protein CASSFGPTANYGYTF.

The chain is built from TRBV13 and TRBJ2-5, with TRBD1 identical over 7 bases. Germline-derived CDR1 and CDR2 are PRHDT and FYEKMQ (reference sequence). There are 14 residues in the CDR3. Trimming took 5 bases from V and 2 from J; bases not matched to a gene: 5. For the CDR3, the DNA is TGTGCCAGCAGCCATGGGACAGTTCAAGAGACCCAGTACTTC. Its protein product is CASSHGTVQETQYF.

V usage is TRBV15 and J usage is TRBJ2-3, with D perhaps matching TRBD1 (5 bases). Germline CDR1 is LNHNV and CDR2 is YYDKDF (reference sequence). The CDR3 is 15 amino acids. Trimming shortened V by 4 bases and J by 2 bases, and 13 bases separated the two germline ends. The CDR3 sequence is CATSTVVRATDTQYF. CDR3 sequence (DNA): TGTGCCACCAGCACGGTAGTCAGGGCCACAGATACGCAGTATTTT.

The chain has TRBV11-2 and TRBJ2-1; 8 nucleotides match TRBD2. Germline loops: CDR1 SGHAT, CDR2 FQNNGV. The CDR3 has 16 residues. Unmatched junction bases numbered 9, after V lost 2 bases and J lost 6 bases. CDR3 DNA: TGTGCCAGCAGCTTAATATGGGGCCGGGGGGGCAATGAGCAGTTCTTC. This sequence encodes CASSLIWGRGGNEQFF.

V usage is TRBV19 and J usage is TRBJ2-1; 9 bases fit TRBD1. J lost 0 bases, V lost 5 bases, and 17 bases had no gene match. The CDR3 is 20 amino acids. Germline values: CDR1 LNHDA, CDR2 SQIVND (reference sequence). The DNA of the CDR3 is TGTGCCAGTAGTTGGCTCCGGGACAGGGTCCCGGCTAGCTCCTACAATGAGCAGTTCTTC. It translates to CASSWLRDRVPASSYNEQFF. Full variable domain (outside the CDR3, taken from reference TRBV19 and TRBJ2-1): DGGITQSPKYLFRKEGQNVTLSCEQNLNHDAMYWYRQDPGQGLRLIYYSQIVNDFQKGDIAEGYSVSREKKESFPLTVTSAQKNPTAFYLCASSWLRDRVPASSYNEQFFGPGTRLTVL.

CDR3 sequence: CASSISSRGRSNQPQHF. In nucleotides, the CDR3 is TGTGCCAGTAGTATCTCTAGCAGGGGGCGATCAAATCAGCCCCAGCATTTT. The chain employs TRBV19 and TRBJ1-5; 8 bases align to TRBD1. Trimming took 3 bases from V and 4 from J; bases not matched to a gene: 11. Germline lookup yields CDR1 LNHDA and CDR2 SQIVND (reference sequence). CDR3 length equals 17 residues.

The genes are TRBV9 and TRBJ2-2; 11 positions agree with TRBD2. Germline V gene data show CDR1 as SGDLS and CDR2 as YYNGEE. V shed 5 bases and J 5 bases; nucleotides not matched to a gene: 5. The CDR3 is 15 amino acids. The CDR3 reads CASSPTSGRTGELFF. CDR3 DNA sequence: TGTGCCAGCAGTCCCACTAGCGGGAGAACCGGGGAGCTGTTTTTT.

The genes are TRBV6-5 and TRBJ2-7; 8 nucleotides line up with TRBD2. The CDR3 spans 15 residues. V trimming: 6 bases; J trimming: 4 bases; junction bases outside the gene matches: 11. Germline CDR1 is MNHEY and CDR2 is SVGAGI. This CDR3 is CASSPGTRSLYEQYF. CDR3 sequence (DNA): TGTGCCAGCAGCCCCGGGACTAGAAGTCTGTACGAGCAGTACTTC.